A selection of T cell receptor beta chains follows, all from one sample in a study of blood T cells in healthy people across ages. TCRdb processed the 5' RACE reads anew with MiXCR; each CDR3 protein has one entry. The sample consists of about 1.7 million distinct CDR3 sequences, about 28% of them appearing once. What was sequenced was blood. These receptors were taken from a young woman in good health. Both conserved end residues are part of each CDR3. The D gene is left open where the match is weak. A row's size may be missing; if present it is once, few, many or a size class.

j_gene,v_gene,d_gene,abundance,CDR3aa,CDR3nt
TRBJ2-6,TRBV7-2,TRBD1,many,CASSLQGAGANVLTF,TGCGCCAGCAGCTTGCAGGGGGCTGGGGCCAACGTCCTGACTTTC
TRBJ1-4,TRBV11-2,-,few,CASSPSERVNEKLFF,TGTGCCAGCAGTCCTTCGGAGAGAGTTAATGAAAAACTGTTTTTT
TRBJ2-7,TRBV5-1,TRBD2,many,CASSLGTSGSFYEQYF,TGCGCCAGCAGCCTGGGGACTAGCGGGAGTTTTTACGAGCAGTACTTC
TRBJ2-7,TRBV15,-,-,CATSREAAGAPYEQYF,TGTGCCACCAGCAGAGAAGCCGCAGGGGCACCCTACGAGCAGTACTTC
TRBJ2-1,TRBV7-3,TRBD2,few,CASSLNPAGMPYNEQFF,TGTGCCAGCAGCTTAAATCCAGCGGGGATGCCCTACAATGAGCAGTTCTTC
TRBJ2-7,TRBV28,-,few,CASSSALGGSYEQYF,TGTGCCAGCAGTTCCGCCTTGGGGGGTTCCTACGAGCAGTACTTC
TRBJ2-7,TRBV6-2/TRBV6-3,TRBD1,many,CASRTPGTGLYEQYF,TGTGCCAGCCGGACACCCGGGACAGGTCTCTACGAGCAGTACTTC
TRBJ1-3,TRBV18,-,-,CASSPPGARSGNTIYF,TGTGCCAGCTCACCGCCAGGGGCGCGCTCTGGAAACACCATATATTTT
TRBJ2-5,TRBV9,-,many,CASSVGSANQETQYF,TGTGCCAGCAGCGTGGGTAGCGCAAACCAAGAGACCCAGTACTTC
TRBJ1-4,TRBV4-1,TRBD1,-,CASSQGTGAEKLFF,TGCGCCAGCAGCCAGGGGACAGGGGCTGAAAAACTGTTTTTT
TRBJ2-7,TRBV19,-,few,CASRWDQAGEQYF,TGTGCCAGTAGATGGGACCAAGCGGGCGAGCAGTACTTC
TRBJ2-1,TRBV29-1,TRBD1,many,CSVDQTGSGLEQFF,TGCAGCGTTGATCAGACAGGGTCGGGCTTAGAGCAGTTCTTC
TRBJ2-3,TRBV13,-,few,CASSIRGAVADTQYF,TGTGCCAGCAGCATTCGGGGGGCCGTCGCAGATACGCAGTATTTT
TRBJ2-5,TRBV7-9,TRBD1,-,CASSLSQWGQLTGQETQYF,TGTGCCAGCAGCTTAAGTCAATGGGGACAGCTAACGGGCCAAGAGACCCAGTACTTC
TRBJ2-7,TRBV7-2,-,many,CASSFARDRSYEQYF,TGTGCCAGCAGCTTCGCGCGGGATCGCTCCTACGAGCAGTACTTC
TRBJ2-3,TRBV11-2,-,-,CASSLSKGGDTQYF,TGTGCCAGCAGCTTAAGTAAGGGGGGAGATACGCAGTATTTT
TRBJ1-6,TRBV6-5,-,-,CASSQGKYNSPLHF,TGTGCCAGCAGTCAGGGGAAGTATAATTCACCCCTCCACTTT
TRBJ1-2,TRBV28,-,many,CASSSPGGYGYTF,TGTGCCAGCAGCTCGCCCGGGGGCTATGGCTACACCTTC
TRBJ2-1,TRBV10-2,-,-,CASRELLKDSGPYNEQFF,TGCGCCAGCAGAGAACTACTAAAGGATTCCGGGCCCTACAATGAGCAGTTCTTC
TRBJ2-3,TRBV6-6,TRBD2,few,CASRAGEGPRADTQYF,TGTGCCAGCAGAGCTGGGGAGGGCCCTCGGGCAGATACGCAGTATTTT
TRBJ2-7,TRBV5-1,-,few,CASSVDAYNEQYF,TGCGCCAGCAGCGTGGACGCCTACAATGAGCAGTACTTC
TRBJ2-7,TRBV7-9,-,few,CASSSFRVGVGEQYF,TGTGCCAGCAGCTCGTTCAGGGTGGGGGTAGGCGAGCAGTACTTC
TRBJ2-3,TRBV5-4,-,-,CASSLGDPTDAQYF,TGTGCCAGCAGCTTGGGGGACCCCACAGATGCGCAGTATTTT
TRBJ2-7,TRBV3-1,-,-,CASSQGQTYSYEQYF,TGTGCCAGCAGCCAAGGGCAAACCTACTCCTACGAGCAGTACTTC
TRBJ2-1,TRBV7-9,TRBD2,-,CASSPWGGPRDNEQFF,TGTGCCAGCAGCCCGTGGGGAGGGCCCAGGGACAATGAGCAGTTCTTC
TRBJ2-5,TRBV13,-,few,CASSLEFRRGPGETQYF,TGTGCCAGCAGCTTAGAGTTCCGGAGGGGGCCGGGAGAGACCCAGTACTTC
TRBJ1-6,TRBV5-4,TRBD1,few,CASSLAHDRGQSLHF,TGTGCCAGCAGCTTGGCTCACGACAGGGGGCAGTCCCTCCACTTT
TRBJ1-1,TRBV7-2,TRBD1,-,CASSLGTGAATPGAFF,TGTGCCAGCAGCTTGGGGACAGGGGCCGCCACGCCGGGAGCTTTCTTT
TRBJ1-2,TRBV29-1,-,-,CSAHFGPIGYTF,TGCAGCGCACACTTCGGCCCCATAGGCTACACCTTC
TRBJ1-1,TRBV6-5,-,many,CASSYGAEAFF,TGTGCCAGCAGTTACGGGGCTGAAGCTTTCTTT
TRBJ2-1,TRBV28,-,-,CASSFDREFF,TGTGCCAGCAGTTTCGATAGAGAGTTCTTC
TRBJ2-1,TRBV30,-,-,CAWGRGTYNEQFF,TGTGCCTGGGGCCGAGGGACCTACAATGAGCAGTTCTTC
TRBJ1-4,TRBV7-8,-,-,CASSLRKRATNEKLFF,TGTGCCAGCAGCTTACGGAAAAGGGCAACTAATGAAAAACTGTTTTTT
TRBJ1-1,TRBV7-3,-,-,CASSLTGLASNQAFF,TGTGCCAGCAGCTTAACGGGATTGGCTTCAAACCAAGCTTTCTTT
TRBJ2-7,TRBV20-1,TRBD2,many,CSAREIAAGYGQYF,TGCAGTGCTAGAGAAATAGCAGCGGGGTACGGGCAGTACTTC
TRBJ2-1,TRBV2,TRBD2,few,CACRAGLAGVNEQFF,TGTGCCTGCAGGGCAGGACTAGCGGGGGTTAATGAGCAGTTCTTC
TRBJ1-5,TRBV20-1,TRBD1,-,CSAMDRVNQPQHF,TGCAGTGCTATGGACAGGGTGAATCAGCCCCAGCATTTT
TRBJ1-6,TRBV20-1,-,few,CSASWQGSSPLHF,TGCAGTGCTAGTTGGCAGGGGAGTTCACCCCTCCACTTT